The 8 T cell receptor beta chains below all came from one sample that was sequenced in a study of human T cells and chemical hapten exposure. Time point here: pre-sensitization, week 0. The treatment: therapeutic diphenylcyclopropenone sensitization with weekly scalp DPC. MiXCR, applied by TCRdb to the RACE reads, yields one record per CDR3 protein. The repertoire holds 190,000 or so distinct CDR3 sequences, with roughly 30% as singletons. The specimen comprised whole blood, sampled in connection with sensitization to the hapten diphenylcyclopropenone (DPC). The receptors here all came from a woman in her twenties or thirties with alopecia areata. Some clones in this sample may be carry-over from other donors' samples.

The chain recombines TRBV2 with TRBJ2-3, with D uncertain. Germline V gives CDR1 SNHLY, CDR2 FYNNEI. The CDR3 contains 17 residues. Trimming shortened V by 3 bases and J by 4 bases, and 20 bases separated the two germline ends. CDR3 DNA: TGTGCCAGCAGTGACCCCTCCTCCGGCGGCCAATCAGATACGCAGTATTTT. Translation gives CASSDPSSGGQSDTQYF.

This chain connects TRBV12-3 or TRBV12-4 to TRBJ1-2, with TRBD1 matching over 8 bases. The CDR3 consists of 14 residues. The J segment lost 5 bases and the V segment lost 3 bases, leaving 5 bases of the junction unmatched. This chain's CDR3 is CASSLQGAKYGYTF. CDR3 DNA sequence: TGTGCCAGCAGTTTGCAGGGGGCCAAGTATGGCTACACCTTC.

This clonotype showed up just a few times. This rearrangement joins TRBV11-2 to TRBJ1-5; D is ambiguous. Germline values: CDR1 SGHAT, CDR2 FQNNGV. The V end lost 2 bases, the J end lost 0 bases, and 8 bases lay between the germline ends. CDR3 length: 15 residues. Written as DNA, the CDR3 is TGTGCCAGCAGCTTAAACGGATATAGCAATCAGCCCCAGCATTTT. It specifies CASSLNGYSNQPQHF.

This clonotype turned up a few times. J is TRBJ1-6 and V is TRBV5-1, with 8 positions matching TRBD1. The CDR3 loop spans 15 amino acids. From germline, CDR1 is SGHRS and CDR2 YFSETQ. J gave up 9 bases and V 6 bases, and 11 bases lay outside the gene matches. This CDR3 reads CASKPTGGSASPLHF. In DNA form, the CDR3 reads TGCGCCAGCAAACCAACAGGGGGATCAGCTTCACCCCTCCACTTT.

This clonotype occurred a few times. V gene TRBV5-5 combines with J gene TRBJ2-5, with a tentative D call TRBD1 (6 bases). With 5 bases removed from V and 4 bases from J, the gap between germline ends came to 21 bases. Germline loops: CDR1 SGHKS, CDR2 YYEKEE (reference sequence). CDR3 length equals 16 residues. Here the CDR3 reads CASRLTTGQYTETQYF. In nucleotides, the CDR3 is TGTGCCAGCAGACTCACCACGGGACAATATACAGAGACCCAGTACTTC.

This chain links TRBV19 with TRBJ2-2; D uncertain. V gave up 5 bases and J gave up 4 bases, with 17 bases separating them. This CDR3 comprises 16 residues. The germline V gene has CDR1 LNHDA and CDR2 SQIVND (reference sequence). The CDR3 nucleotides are TGTGCCAGTAGTGCCGGCCCCATGGTTCCCACCGGGGAGCTGTTTTTT. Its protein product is CASSAGPMVPTGELFF.

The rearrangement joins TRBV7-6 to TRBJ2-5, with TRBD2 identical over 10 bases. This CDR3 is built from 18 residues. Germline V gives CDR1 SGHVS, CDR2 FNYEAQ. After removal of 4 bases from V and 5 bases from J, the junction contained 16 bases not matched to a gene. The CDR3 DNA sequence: TGTGCCAGCAGCTACCGACTAGCGGGCCGGCCGCCCGAGGAGACCCAGTACTTC. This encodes CASSYRLAGRPPEETQYF. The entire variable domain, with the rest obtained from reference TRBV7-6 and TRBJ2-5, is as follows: GAGVSQSPRYKVTKRGQDVALRCDPISGHVSLYWYRQALGQGPEFLTYFNYEAQQDKSGLPNDRFSAERPEGSISTLTIQRTEQRDSAMYRCASSYRLAGRPPEETQYFGPGTRLLVL.

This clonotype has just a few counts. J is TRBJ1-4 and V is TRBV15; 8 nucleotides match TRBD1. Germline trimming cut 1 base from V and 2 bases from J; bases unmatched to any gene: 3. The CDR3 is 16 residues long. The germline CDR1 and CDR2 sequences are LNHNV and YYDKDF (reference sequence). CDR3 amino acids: CATSRGQGSTNEKLFF. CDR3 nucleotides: TGTGCCACCAGCAGAGGACAGGGGAGCACTAATGAAAAACTGTTTTTT.